This TCR beta chain comes out of a study of control samples from healthy donors and cancer patients. Details on this clone: One end of the junction varies from germline; a read error may be responsible.

Sequencing was performed with immunoSEQ multiplex PCR; in TCRdb, only in-frame clones are kept and a portion is missing. This table holds 90,000 to 110,000 clones, about nine tenths found once. In germline, CDR1 is MNHEY, CDR2 SVGEGT. The CDR3 is 11 amino acids. This chain joins TRBV6-2 or TRBV6-3 and TRBJ2-5, with a possible D match to TRBD1 (6 bases). Sequencing was carried out using blood. This clonotype originated in a human donor in good health. The donor label of this sample is uncertain. The CDR3 is CASSSRQVCDF. CDR3 DNA: TGTGCCAGCAGTTCCCGACAGGTGTGTGACTTC.